These 16 T cell receptor beta chains share one sample of origin, sequenced in a study of early T cells in non-severe SARS-CoV-2 infection. TCRdb re-derived calls from the 5' RACE reads in MiXCR, one entry per CDR3 protein. This sample has approximately 46,000 distinct CDR3 sequences, with 23% found just once. The sample here was whole blood, taken at baseline. Receptors originate from an adult who was a healthcare worker with PCR-confirmed SARS-CoV-2 infection or an uninfected control (not recorded which).

This clonotype was detected only a few times. This rearrangement joins TRBV11-2 to TRBJ1-5; TRBD1 matches at 8 bases. This CDR3 has 16 amino acids. V lost 5 bases to trimming and J lost 3 bases; unmatched junction nucleotides: 9. Germline-derived CDR1 and CDR2 are SGHAT and FQNNGV. CDR3 protein: CASSLGQGHNNQPQHF. The CDR3 DNA reads as TGTGCCAGCAGCCTCGGACAGGGCCATAACAATCAGCCCCAGCATTTT.

This chain links TRBV6-6 with TRBJ1-1; a weak D match, TRBD1 (5 bases). Trimming stripped 10 bases from V and 6 bases from J, with 15 bases between. Germline V CDR1 and CDR2: MNHNY, SVGAGI (reference sequence). This CDR3 comprises 12 residues. The CDR3: CATQATRPEAFF. CDR3 in DNA: TGTGCCACACAGGCCACCAGGCCTGAAGCTTTCTTT.

This sequence joins TRBV2 and TRBJ1-2; TRBD1 is a possible D gene (5 bases). V was cut by 2 bases and J by 8 bases, with 6 bases left in between. The CDR3 extends over 11 amino acids. Germline V gives CDR1 SNHLY, CDR2 FYNNEI. The CDR3: CASSEQGGYTF. Here the CDR3 DNA reads TGTGCCAGCAGTGAACAGGGAGGCTACACCTTC.

The V and J genes are TRBV7-6 and TRBJ2-2; possibly TRBD1 for D (6 bases). This CDR3 contains 14 residues. Per the germline V gene, CDR1 is SGHVS and CDR2 is FNYEAQ. Trimming shortened V by 8 bases and J by 6 bases, and 16 bases separated the two germline ends. The CDR3 DNA is TGTGCCAGCGGGCAGGGGCGCGTCGCCGGGGAGCTGTTTTTT. Translated: CASGQGRVAGELFF. Supplemented by reference TRBV7-6 and TRBJ2-2, the full variable domain reads GAGVSQSPRYKVTKRGQDVALRCDPISGHVSLYWYRQALGQGPEFLTYFNYEAQQDKSGLPNDRFSAERPEGSISTLTIQRTEQRDSAMYRCASGQGRVAGELFFGEGSRLTVL.

The chain is built from TRBV14 and TRBJ2-7; 9 bases map to TRBD2. The CDR3 runs 15 residues. Germline CDR1 SGHDN, CDR2 FVKESK. V trimming: 1 base; J trimming: 2 bases; junction bases outside the gene matches: 3. The CDR3 nucleotides read TGTGCCAGCAGCCAAGTAGCGGGGGCCCCCTACGAGCAGTACTTC. Amino acids: CASSQVAGAPYEQYF.

CDR3 amino acids: CASSPLGQGSTDTQYF. The CDR3 region has the DNA TGTGCCAGCTCACCACTGGGACAGGGAAGCACAGATACGCAGTATTTT. The chain uses TRBV18 and TRBJ2-3; 9 nucleotides line up with TRBD1. Trimming at V came to 1 base and at J to 0 bases, leaving 2 bases not matched to a gene. The germline V gene encodes CDR1 KGHSH and CDR2 LQKENI. CDR3 size: 16 residues.

This clonotype was seen at least ten times. This chain links TRBV5-1 with TRBJ2-2; 14 bases are shared with TRBD2. CDR1 SGHRS and CDR2 YFSETQ come from the germline V gene. J lost 0 bases, V lost 0 bases, and 7 bases had no gene match. The CDR3 totals 20 residues. The CDR3 region is CASSLDPPGLAGANTGELFF. The CDR3 DNA is TGCGCCAGCAGCTTGGACCCCCCGGGACTAGCGGGAGCGAACACCGGGGAGCTGTTTTTT. Together with reference TRBV5-1 and TRBJ2-2, the CDR3 gives the full variable domain: KAGVTQTPRYLIKTRGQQVTLSCSPISGHRSVSWYQQTPGQGLQFLFEYFSETQRNKGNFPGRFSGRQFSNSRSEMNVSTLELGDSALYLCASSLDPPGLAGANTGELFFGEGSRLTVL.

The J gene is TRBJ2-1, the V gene TRBV27; 11 bases are a match to TRBD2. Germline V gene data show CDR1 as MNHEY and CDR2 as SMNVEV (reference sequence). The CDR3 contains 15 residues. The V segment lost 3 bases and the J segment 6 bases; nucleotides outside the gene matches: 4. CDR3 region: CASSFGTSGANEQFF. CDR3 bases: TGTGCCAGCAGTTTTGGGACTAGCGGAGCCAATGAGCAGTTCTTC.

The table lists this clonotype with a few counts. The chain employs TRBV10-1 and TRBJ2-6; 9 nucleotides align to TRBD2. The CDR3 contains 15 residues. Germline CDR1 is WNHNN and CDR2 is SYGVQD (reference sequence). The ends lost 8 bases at V and 2 bases at J; junction bases unmatched: 4. Written as DNA, the CDR3 is TGCGCCAGCTCGGCGGGGGGGCCTGGGGCCAACGTCCTGACTTTC. Translating it yields CASSAGGPGANVLTF.

This chain connects TRBV28 to TRBJ1-2, with 11 bases matching TRBD1. This CDR3 has 17 amino acids. Unmatched junction bases numbered 14, after V lost 7 bases and J lost 4 bases. Looked up from germline, CDR1 is MDHEN and CDR2 is SYDVKM. The CDR3 nucleotides are TGTGCCAGCACCCTCCCGGGACAGGGGGGTCTCTCCTATGGCTACACCTTC. Protein sequence: CASTLPGQGGLSYGYTF.

The chain employs TRBV21-1 and TRBJ2-7. TRBV21-1 is flagged as a pseudogene. The CDR3 has 14 amino acids. Here the CDR3 reads CASSKEGRPGEQYF. CDR3 in DNA: TGTGCCAGCAGCAAAGAGGGAAGACCTGGGGAGCAGTACTTC.

The chain recombines TRBV25-1 with TRBJ1-1; D ambiguous. V lost 4 bases and J lost 0, with 9 bases in between. This CDR3 is built from 14 residues. Looked up from germline, CDR1 is MGHDK and CDR2 is SYGVNS. As DNA, the CDR3 is TGTGCCAGCAGTGCTACCCTCATGAACACTGAAGCTTTCTTT. It codes for CASSATLMNTEAFF.

This sequence joins TRBV11-1 and TRBJ2-3; TRBD1 agrees at 8 bases. The CDR3 contains 17 residues. Trimming removed 2 bases from V and 2 bases from J; junction bases left unmatched: 9. CDR1 is SGHAT and CDR2 is FQDESV in the germline V gene (reference sequence). The CDR3 bases are TGTGCCAGCAGCTTATTGATCGGGACAGGCCTCACAGATACGCAGTATTTT. Translated, it gives CASSLLIGTGLTDTQYF.

This clonotype was detected a few times. This rearrangement joins TRBV20-1 to TRBJ1-1; 7 bases are a match to TRBD1. The V gene's germline CDR1 is DFQATT and CDR2 SNEGSKA (reference sequence). The CDR3 spans 15 residues. After removal of 2 bases from V and 2 bases from J, the junction contained 8 bases not matched to a gene. In nucleotides, the CDR3 is TGCAGTGCTAGATATTCCACAGGGGTTAACACTGAAGCTTTCTTT. It translates to CSARYSTGVNTEAFF.

The V call is TRBV11-2, the J call TRBJ2-3, with unresolved D. CDR1 is SGHAT and CDR2 is FQNNGV in the germline V gene. The CDR3 has 13 amino acids. Trimming stripped 0 bases from V and 6 bases from J, with 7 bases between. CDR3 sequence reads: CASSLDLGDTQYF. CDR3 nucleotides: TGTGCCAGCAGCTTAGATTTAGGGGATACGCAGTATTTT.

The genes are TRBV7-6 and TRBJ1-1; the D gene is possibly TRBD1 (6 bases). Germline V gene data show CDR1 as SGHVS and CDR2 as FNYEAQ. This CDR3 spans 14 amino acids. Trimming cost V 1 base and J 5 bases, with 11 bases left between them. The CDR3 DNA is TGTGCCAGCAGCTTAGGGACAGTCCTTACTGAAGCTTTCTTT. As protein: CASSLGTVLTEAFF.